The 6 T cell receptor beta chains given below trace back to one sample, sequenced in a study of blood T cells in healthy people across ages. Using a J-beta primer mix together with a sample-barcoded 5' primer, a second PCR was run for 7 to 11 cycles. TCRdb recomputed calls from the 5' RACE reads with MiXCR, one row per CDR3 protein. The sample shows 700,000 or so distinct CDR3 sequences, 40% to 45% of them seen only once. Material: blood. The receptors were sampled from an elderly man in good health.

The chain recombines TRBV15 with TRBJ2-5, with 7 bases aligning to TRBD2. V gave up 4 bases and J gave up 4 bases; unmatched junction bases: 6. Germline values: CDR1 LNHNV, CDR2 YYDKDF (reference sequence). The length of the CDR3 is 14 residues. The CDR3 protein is CATSTGGSGETQYF. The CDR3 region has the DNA TGTGCCACCAGCACTGGCGGGAGTGGAGAGACCCAGTACTTC.

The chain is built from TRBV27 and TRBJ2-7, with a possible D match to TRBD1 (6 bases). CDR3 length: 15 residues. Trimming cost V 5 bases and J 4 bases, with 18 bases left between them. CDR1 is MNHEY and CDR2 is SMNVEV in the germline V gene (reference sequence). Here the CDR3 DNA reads TGTGCCAGCAGTCTGCAGGGGTTCGCCCGTTACGAGCAGTACTTC. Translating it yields CASSLQGFARYEQYF.

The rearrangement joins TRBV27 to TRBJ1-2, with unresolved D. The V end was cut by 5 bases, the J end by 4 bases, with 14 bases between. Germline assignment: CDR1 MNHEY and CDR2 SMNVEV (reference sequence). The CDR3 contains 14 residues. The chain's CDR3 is CASSPWGEPYGYTF. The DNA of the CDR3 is TGTGCCAGCAGTCCCTGGGGAGAGCCCTATGGCTACACCTTC.

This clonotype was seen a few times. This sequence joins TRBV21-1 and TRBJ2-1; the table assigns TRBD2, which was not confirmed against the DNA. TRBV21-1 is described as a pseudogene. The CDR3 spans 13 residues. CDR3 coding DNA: TGTGCCAGCAGCAAAGGAGGGAGGGATGAGCAGTTCTTC. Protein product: CASSKGGRDEQFF.

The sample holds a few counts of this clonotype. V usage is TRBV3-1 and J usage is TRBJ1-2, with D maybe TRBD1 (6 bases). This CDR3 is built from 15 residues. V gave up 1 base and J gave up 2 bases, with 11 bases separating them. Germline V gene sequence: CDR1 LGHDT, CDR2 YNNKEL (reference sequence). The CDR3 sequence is CASSQARGNNYGYTF. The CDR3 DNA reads TGTGCCAGCAGCCAAGCCAGGGGTAACAACTATGGCTACACCTTC.

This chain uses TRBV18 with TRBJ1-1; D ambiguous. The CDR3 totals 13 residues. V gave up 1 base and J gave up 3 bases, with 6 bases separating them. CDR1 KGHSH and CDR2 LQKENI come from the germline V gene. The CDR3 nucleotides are TGTGCCAGCTCACCACGCGGGGACACTGAAGCTTTCTTT. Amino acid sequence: CASSPRGDTEAFF.